Following are 8 T cell receptor beta chains from one sample sequenced in a study of blood T cell repertoires in COVID-19 (dated by TCRdb to about 2020). Libraries came from the immunoSEQ multiplex PCR assay. TCRdb took this table from immuneACCESS and kept in-frame rearrangements with V and J called. Such tables lack part of the clones; where checked against another copy, unresolved V genes explain under half of the gap, and the rest is unexplained. The sample table records about 23,000 clones; around 94% of these occur just once. The leading ten clones occupy 3.5% to 4.5% of the sample. Sequenced: peripheral blood. These receptors all stem from a woman in her fifties or sixties with active COVID-19.

The rearrangement links TRBV11-2 to TRBJ1-2; no clear D gene. The CDR3 length is 15 residues. The germline V and J ends were trimmed by 0 bases and 3 bases, with 11 bases remaining between them. Per germline, CDR1 SGHAT and CDR2 FQNNGV. DNA for the CDR3: TGTGCCAGCAGCTTAGATCCCGGCGGGGACTATGGCTACACCTTC. Protein product: CASSLDPGGDYGYTF.

A few counts support this clone. The CDR3 protein is CASSPLGQDSSYEQYV. CDR3 sequence (DNA): TGTGCCAGCAGCCCCCTGGGACAGGACAGCTCCTACGAGCAGTACGTC. The rearrangement links TRBV21-1 to TRBJ2-7; the table's D call of TRBD1 was not tested on the DNA. TRBV21-1 is a listed pseudogene. The CDR3 runs to 16 residues.

This clone has only a few counts. The chain couples TRBV6-5 to TRBJ1-1, with 7 bases aligning to TRBD1. Germline-derived CDR1 and CDR2 are MNHEY and SVGAGI. There are 14 residues in the CDR3. Unmatched junction bases numbered 11, after V lost 8 bases and J lost 5 bases. The CDR3 loop is CASDGTAGWTEAFF. CDR3 DNA: TGTGCCAGCGACGGGACAGCGGGTTGGACTGAAGCTTTCTTT.

The chain employs TRBV7-9 and TRBJ2-2, with 13 nucleotides matching TRBD2. The germline CDR1 and CDR2 sequences are SEHNR and FQNEAQ (reference sequence). The CDR3 consists of 17 residues. With V trimmed by 4 bases and J by 5 bases, 7 bases remained unmatched. The CDR3 DNA follows: TGTGCCAGCAGCTGGACTAGCGGGAGCTTCGGAACCGGGGAGCTGTTTTTT. Its translation is CASSWTSGSFGTGELFF.

The CDR3: CASSAGGRGTEAFF. The CDR3 nucleotides read TGTGCCAGCAGCGCAGGGGGCAGGGGAACTGAAGCTTTCTTT. This chain uses TRBV11-3 with TRBJ1-1, with TRBD1 identical over 8 bases. Germline lookup yields CDR1 SGHNT and CDR2 YENEEA. This CDR3 is built from 14 residues. V was clipped by 5 bases and J by 5 bases; unmatched bases: 7.

The chain carries TRBV2 and TRBJ2-5; 10 bases are shared with TRBD2. CDR3 length: 14 amino acids. Germline V gene data show CDR1 as SNHLY and CDR2 as FYNNEI. V shed 5 bases and J 4 bases; nucleotides not matched to a gene: 4. The CDR3 sequence: CASSPPSGRETQYF. CDR3 nucleotide sequence: TGTGCCAGCAGTCCTCCTAGCGGGAGAGAGACCCAGTACTTC. Variable domain in full (rest from reference TRBV2 and TRBJ2-5): EPEVTQTPSHQVTQMGQEVILRCVPISNHLYFYWYRQILGQKVEFLVSFYNNEISEKSEIFDDQFSVERPDGSNFTLKIRSTKLEDSAMYFCASSPPSGRETQYFGPGTRLLVL.

This chain connects TRBV11-3 to TRBJ2-1; 10 bases agree with TRBD2. Germline CDR1 reads SGHNT; CDR2 reads YENEEA. The CDR3 is 16 amino acids. V trimming: 1 base; J trimming: 5 bases; junction bases outside the gene matches: 5. Here the CDR3 DNA reads TGTGCCAGCAGCTTAGGGAGCGGGAGGGCTGACAATGAGCAGTTCTTC. It specifies CASSLGSGRADNEQFF.

The chain has TRBV5-5 and TRBJ2-3; 9 positions agree with TRBD2. Germline CDR1 and CDR2: SGHKS and YYEKEE (reference sequence). The CDR3 extends over 15 amino acids. J lost 4 bases, V lost 2 bases, and 5 bases had no gene match. Here the CDR3 reads CASSFLAGNADTQYF. DNA of the CDR3: TGTGCCAGCAGCTTTCTAGCGGGAAACGCAGATACGCAGTATTTT.